Below are 26 T cell receptor beta chains sequenced from a single sample in a study of blood T cell repertoires in COVID-19. The assay was immunoSEQ multiplex PCR, and TCRdb's table has in-frame clones only and misses some. The sample includes roughly 290,000 clones, about 88% of them seen just once. Sequenced: peripheral blood. The source is a woman aged 60 to 75 with acute or convalescent COVID-19.

The chain joins TRBV27 to TRBJ1-6; no clear D gene. V was pared by 4 bases and J by 13 bases, with 14 bases between. Germline CDR1 reads MNHEY; CDR2 reads SMNVEV (reference sequence). The CDR3 covers 13 residues. The CDR3 DNA reads TGTGCCAGCAGTTGGGCGGGCTCCAAGCCCCTCCACTTT. This gives the protein CASSWAGSKPLHF.

The chain carries TRBV20-1 and TRBJ2-1; TRBD2 aligns across 10 bases. The CDR3 extends over 15 amino acids. Germline CDR1 and CDR2: DFQATT and SNEGSKA (reference sequence). V was clipped by 3 bases and J by 7 bases; unmatched bases: 9. This chain's CDR3 is CSASPPSGGGNEQFF. CDR3 in DNA: TGCAGTGCTAGTCCTCCTAGCGGGGGAGGAAATGAGCAGTTCTTC.

The gene calls are TRBV2 and TRBJ2-1; 10 nucleotides align to TRBD2. The germline V gene encodes CDR1 SNHLY and CDR2 FYNNEI. The V and J ends lost 6 bases and 4 bases, in that order; junction bases with no gene match: 6. The CDR3 has 15 amino acids. In DNA form, the CDR3 reads TGTGCCAGCAGAACACTAGCGGGGAGTTACAATGAGCAGTTCTTC. This sequence encodes CASRTLAGSYNEQFF.

The chain recombines TRBV3-1 (or the pseudogene TRBV3-2) with TRBJ2-4; perhaps TRBD2 as D (6 bases). The V end lost 4 bases, the J end lost 8 bases, and 15 bases lay between the germline ends. The V gene's germline CDR1 is LGHDT and CDR2 YNNKEL (reference sequence). The CDR3 spans 14 residues. The CDR3 nucleotides read TGTGCCAGCAGCCCTCCGGGACTCGCGTACATTCAGTACTTC. It yields the protein CASSPPGLAYIQYF.

V gene TRBV2 combines with J gene TRBJ2-7, with a tentative D call TRBD2 (5 bases). This CDR3 region has 15 residues. Germline CDR1 SNHLY, CDR2 FYNNEI. V was shortened by 1 base and J by 7 bases, with 17 bases between the two germline ends. DNA of the CDR3: TGTGCCAGCAGTGAAGGCTCAGGAGGCTATAGAGAGCAGTACTTC. As protein: CASSEGSGGYREQYF.

V usage is TRBV7-2 and J usage is TRBJ2-7; perhaps TRBD2 as D (6 bases). V was shortened by 3 bases and J by 0 bases, with 12 bases between the two germline ends. CDR1 and CDR2 from the germline V gene are SGHTA and FQGNSA. This CDR3 region has 15 residues. The CDR3 region is CASSFRGTDSYEQYF. The CDR3, as DNA: TGTGCCAGCAGCTTCCGCGGGACGGACTCCTACGAGCAGTACTTC.

DNA of the CDR3: TGTGCCAGCAGCCCAGGGCCCTACGAGCAGTACTTC. Its protein product is CASSPGPYEQYF. The chain couples TRBV6-5 to TRBJ2-7; a possible D gene is TRBD1 (5 bases). CDR1 is MNHEY, CDR2 SVGAGI, per germline. With 6 bases removed from V and 2 bases from J, the gap between germline ends came to 8 bases. The CDR3 consists of 12 residues.

The CDR3 region has the DNA TGTGCCAGCTCACCATCGACTAGCGGGATAAGCTACAATGAGCAGTTCTTC. This gives the protein CASSPSTSGISYNEQFF. This chain links TRBV18 with TRBJ2-1; 11 bases match TRBD2. Per the germline V gene, CDR1 is KGHSH and CDR2 is LQKENI. V shed 2 bases and J 3 bases; nucleotides not matched to a gene: 6. The CDR3 covers 17 residues.

This chain uses TRBV3-1 (or the pseudogene TRBV3-2) with TRBJ2-7; no clear D gene. V shed 1 base and J shed 6 bases, with 4 bases lying between them. This CDR3 region has 11 residues. The germline CDR1 and CDR2 sequences are LGHDT and YNNKEL (reference sequence). This chain's CDR3 is CASSQASEQYF. The CDR3 DNA sequence: TGTGCCAGCAGCCAAGCTAGCGAGCAGTACTTC.

J is TRBJ1-6 and V is TRBV19; 11 bases are shared with TRBD1. Germline values: CDR1 LNHDA, CDR2 SQIVND (reference sequence). With V trimmed by 7 bases and J by 7 bases, 21 bases remained unmatched. This CDR3 spans 20 amino acids. The CDR3 DNA sequence: TGTGCCAGTACCAACGAACGACTATCTCGGGACAGGGGGACCAATTCACCCCTCCACTTT. This encodes CASTNERLSRDRGTNSPLHF.

The V gene is TRBV14, the J gene TRBJ2-7; D might be TRBD1 (6 bases). This CDR3 region has 15 residues. Per germline, CDR1 SGHDN and CDR2 FVKESK. The V gene lost 1 base and the J gene lost 0 bases, with 10 bases spanning the gap. This CDR3 is CASSQGRGSSYEQYF. CDR3 nucleotide sequence: TGTGCCAGCAGCCAAGGAAGGGGGAGCTCCTACGAGCAGTACTTC.

The rearrangement links TRBV27 to TRBJ2-1, with TRBD1 matching over 8 bases. This CDR3 has 16 residues. Germline V gene data show CDR1 as MNHEY and CDR2 as SMNVEV (reference sequence). The junction had 6 bases not matched to a gene; V was cut back by 5 bases and J by 0 bases. CDR3 sequence: CASSIWTGSSYNEQFF. CDR3 DNA sequence: TGTGCCAGCAGTATTTGGACAGGGAGCTCCTACAATGAGCAGTTCTTC.

V and J are TRBV7-2 and TRBJ1-2, with D perhaps TRBD1 (5 bases). V was trimmed by 3 bases and J by 4 bases, leaving 24 bases between them. The germline CDR1 and CDR2 sequences are SGHTA and FQGNSA. The CDR3 totals 18 residues. CDR3: CASSFGGVSGKPSYGYTF. In nucleotides, the CDR3 is TGTGCCAGCAGCTTTGGGGGGGTCTCCGGGAAGCCCTCCTATGGCTACACCTTC.

This sequence joins TRBV4-2 and TRBJ2-7; D possibly corresponds to TRBD2 (5 bases). The CDR3 contains 15 residues. Per germline, CDR1 LGHNA and CDR2 YNFKEQ. V gave up 0 bases and J gave up 0 bases, with 9 bases separating them. The DNA of the CDR3 is TGTGCCAGCAGCCAAGAAAACGGAGGCTCCTACGAGCAGTACTTC. The encoded protein is CASSQENGGSYEQYF.

This chain uses TRBV10-3 with TRBJ1-4, with D unresolved. The CDR3 spans 15 residues. CDR1 and CDR2 (germline): ENHRY, SYGVKD. V lost 0 bases and J lost 0, with 5 bases in between. CDR3 nucleotide sequence: TGTGCCATCAGTGAGTCTAGAGCAACTAATGAAAAACTGTTTTTT. It is translated as CAISESRATNEKLFF.

The J gene is TRBJ2-5, the V gene TRBV19, with D hard to call. With 4 bases removed from V and 9 bases from J, the gap between germline ends came to 6 bases. In germline, CDR1 is LNHDA, CDR2 SQIVND (reference sequence). The CDR3 is 10 amino acids. The CDR3 is CASSTLSQYF. The CDR3, as DNA: TGTGCCAGTAGTACTCTTTCCCAGTACTTC.

The V and J genes are TRBV7-9 and TRBJ1-1, with 8 nucleotides matching TRBD1. The CDR3 covers 14 residues. The V segment lost 2 bases and the J segment 5 bases; nucleotides outside the gene matches: 4. Looked up from germline, CDR1 is SEHNR and CDR2 is FQNEAQ (reference sequence). CDR3 sequence reads: CASSLQGAQTEAFF. CDR3 coding DNA: TGTGCCAGCAGCTTACAGGGGGCGCAAACTGAAGCTTTCTTT.

V is TRBV6-5 and J is TRBJ1-2, with D tentatively TRBD1 (5 bases). V was clipped by 0 bases and J by 6 bases, with 8 bases between them. The CDR3 loop spans 13 amino acids. The V gene's germline CDR1 is MNHEY and CDR2 SVGAGI. The CDR3: CASSYSGGDGYTF. As DNA, the CDR3 is TGTGCCAGCAGTTACTCGGGGGGGGATGGCTACACCTTC.

This chain connects TRBV7-9 to TRBJ2-1; D is undetermined. The germline gives CDR1 SEHNR, CDR2 FQNEAQ (reference sequence). CDR3 size: 18 residues. V lost 3 bases and J lost 3, with 21 bases in between. CDR3 DNA: TGTGCCAGCAGCTTTTTCCACCTCAGGATTTCTAACTACAATGAGCAGTTCTTC. Protein sequence: CASSFFHLRISNYNEQFF.

In this sample, this clone turned up once. The V and J genes are TRBV29-1 and TRBJ1-2; a possible D gene is TRBD1 (6 bases). Germline V CDR1 and CDR2: SQVTM, ANQGSEA. The CDR3 runs 12 residues. V shed 7 bases and J shed 2 bases, with 11 bases lying between them. The CDR3 region has the DNA TGCAGCGCCCGGACAGACAACTATGGCTACACCTTC. Its protein is CSARTDNYGYTF.

The chain joins TRBV29-1 to TRBJ2-7; the match to TRBD1 covers 10 bases. The CDR3 is 14 residues long. V gave up 4 bases and J gave up 3 bases; unmatched junction bases: 6. The germline V gene encodes CDR1 SQVTM and CDR2 ANQGSEA. CDR3 sequence (DNA): TGCAGCGTTGGGGTGGACAGGGGGGGCTACGAGCAGTACTTC. Its protein is CSVGVDRGGYEQYF.

V and J are TRBV2 and TRBJ1-1; D is ambiguous. CDR1 is SNHLY, CDR2 FYNNEI, per germline. Trimming left V 8 bases short and J 4 bases short, with 5 bases between. This CDR3 has 10 residues. Here the CDR3 reads CASFITEAFF. CDR3 DNA: TGTGCCAGCTTTATCACTGAAGCTTTCTTT. The variable domain in full, with the rest retrieved from reference TRBV2 and TRBJ1-1, is EPEVTQTPSHQVTQMGQEVILRCVPISNHLYFYWYRQILGQKVEFLVSFYNNEISEKSEIFDDQFSVERPDGSNFTLKIRSTKLEDSAMYFCASFITEAFFGQGTRLTVV.

The J gene is TRBJ2-2, the V gene TRBV6-4; D ambiguous. V lost 4 bases and J 1 base, leaving 7 bases between the germline ends. Germline loops: CDR1 MRHNA, CDR2 SNTAGT. There are 14 residues in the CDR3. DNA of the CDR3: TGTGCCAGCAGTGTGTACTTGAACACCGGGGAGCTGTTTTTT. Protein: CASSVYLNTGELFF.

The chain has TRBV6-2 or TRBV6-3 and TRBJ2-1; 10 nucleotides line up with TRBD2. J lost 7 bases, V lost 5 bases, and 11 bases had no gene match. The CDR3 consists of 16 residues. CDR1 MNHEY and CDR2 SVGEGT come from the germline V gene. CDR3 sequence (DNA): TGTGCCAGCAGTCACCTTTTAGCGGGGGGCCCAAATGAGCAGTTCTTC. Translating it yields CASSHLLAGGPNEQFF.

The chain uses TRBV27 and TRBJ1-6, with a tentative D call TRBD1 (6 bases). This CDR3 is 15 amino acids long. V lost 5 bases and J lost 7, with 15 bases in between. Germline V CDR1 and CDR2: MNHEY, SMNVEV (reference sequence). CDR3 nucleotides: TGTGCCAGCAGTCCGAGGACAGTAGGGAATTCACCCCTCCACTTT. Amino acid sequence: CASSPRTVGNSPLHF.

The V call is TRBV11-2, the J call TRBJ2-3; 7 bases line up with TRBD1. The length of the CDR3 is 16 residues. Germline CDR1 and CDR2: SGHAT and FQNNGV. With 5 bases clipped from V and 2 bases from J, the junction kept 10 bases outside the gene matches. The CDR3 reads CASSPPPDRNTDTQYF. The CDR3, as DNA: TGTGCCAGCAGCCCACCCCCGGACAGGAACACAGATACGCAGTATTTT.